The subject of this entry is one T cell receptor beta chain. The antigen is unknown. The CDR3 is 16 amino acids. CDR1 and CDR2 from the germline V gene are KGHSH and LQKENI. Trimming removed 4 bases from V and 2 bases from J, with 12 bases in between. With 60 Vbeta and 13 Jbeta primers, the PCR was carried out. The assay was immunoSEQ multiplex PCR, and TCRdb's table has in-frame clones only and misses some. The sample lists around 97,000 clones; around 81% were seen once. These data belong to a study of cytomegalovirus exposure and HLA in healthy donors. Study-level findings and limits: In a later analysis, across HLA loci, associated TCR counts were highest for DRB1, lowest for HLA-C. Researchers reported in a later analysis that a missense DCLRE1C variant was tied to TCR beta V- and J-gene trimming.

This sequence was found in a man aged 35 to 55 in good health and CMV-seropositive. Sequences were obtained from PBMCs. The chain is built from TRBV18 and TRBJ2-6; tentative D call: TRBD1 (6 bases). The CDR3 coding sequence is TGTGCCAGCTCACTGCCCCCAGGGGCTGGGGCCAACGTCCTGACTTTC. Its translation: CASSLPPGAGANVLTF.